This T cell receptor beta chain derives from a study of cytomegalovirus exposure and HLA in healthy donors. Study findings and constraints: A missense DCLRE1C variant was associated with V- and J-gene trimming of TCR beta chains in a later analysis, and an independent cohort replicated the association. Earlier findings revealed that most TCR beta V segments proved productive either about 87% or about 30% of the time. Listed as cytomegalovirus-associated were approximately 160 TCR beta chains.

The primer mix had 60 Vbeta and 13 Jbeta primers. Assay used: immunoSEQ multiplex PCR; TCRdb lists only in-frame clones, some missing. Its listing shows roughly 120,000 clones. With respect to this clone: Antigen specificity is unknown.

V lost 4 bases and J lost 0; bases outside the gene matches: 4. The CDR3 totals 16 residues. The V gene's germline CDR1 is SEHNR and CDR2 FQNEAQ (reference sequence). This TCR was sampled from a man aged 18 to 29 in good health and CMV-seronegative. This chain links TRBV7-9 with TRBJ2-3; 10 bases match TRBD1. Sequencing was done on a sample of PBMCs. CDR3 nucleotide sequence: TGTGCCAGCAGCTCCGGGACAGGGGCTAGCACAGATACGCAGTATTTT. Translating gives CASSSGTGASTDTQYF.